What follows describes a single T cell receptor beta chain. Trimming removed 5 bases from V and 4 bases from J; junction bases left unmatched: 8. The germline CDR1 and CDR2 sequences are SGHVS and FQNEAQ. This CDR3 spans 16 amino acids. The entry originates in a study of blood T cell repertoires in COVID-19. As for the study in general: Acute-phase and convalescent COVID-19 samples originated in the United States, Italy and Spain. Sources were T cells, B-cell-depleted T cells, or PBMCs; the material itself was cDNA or gDNA.

In the original analysis: Estimated nucleated cell counts came from reference gene primer amplification. Libraries were prepared by immunoSEQ multiplex PCR; TCRdb keeps only in-frame clonotypes and omits some of them. V and J calls and clone size are those listed in that table; D and trimming were worked out from the DNA. The repertoire holds about 200,000 clones, about 81% seen once, with 6.5% to 9.5% in the top ten. The chain carries TRBV7-8 and TRBJ1-5; TRBD1 matches 10 bases. The TCR sequence derives from a woman aged 55-69 years with COVID-19, enrolled during active disease. Sequenced input: peripheral blood. CDR3 DNA sequence: TGTGCCAGCAGCCCCCGCCCGGGACAGGGGAATCAGCCCCAGCATTTT. Translation: CASSPRPGQGNQPQHF.